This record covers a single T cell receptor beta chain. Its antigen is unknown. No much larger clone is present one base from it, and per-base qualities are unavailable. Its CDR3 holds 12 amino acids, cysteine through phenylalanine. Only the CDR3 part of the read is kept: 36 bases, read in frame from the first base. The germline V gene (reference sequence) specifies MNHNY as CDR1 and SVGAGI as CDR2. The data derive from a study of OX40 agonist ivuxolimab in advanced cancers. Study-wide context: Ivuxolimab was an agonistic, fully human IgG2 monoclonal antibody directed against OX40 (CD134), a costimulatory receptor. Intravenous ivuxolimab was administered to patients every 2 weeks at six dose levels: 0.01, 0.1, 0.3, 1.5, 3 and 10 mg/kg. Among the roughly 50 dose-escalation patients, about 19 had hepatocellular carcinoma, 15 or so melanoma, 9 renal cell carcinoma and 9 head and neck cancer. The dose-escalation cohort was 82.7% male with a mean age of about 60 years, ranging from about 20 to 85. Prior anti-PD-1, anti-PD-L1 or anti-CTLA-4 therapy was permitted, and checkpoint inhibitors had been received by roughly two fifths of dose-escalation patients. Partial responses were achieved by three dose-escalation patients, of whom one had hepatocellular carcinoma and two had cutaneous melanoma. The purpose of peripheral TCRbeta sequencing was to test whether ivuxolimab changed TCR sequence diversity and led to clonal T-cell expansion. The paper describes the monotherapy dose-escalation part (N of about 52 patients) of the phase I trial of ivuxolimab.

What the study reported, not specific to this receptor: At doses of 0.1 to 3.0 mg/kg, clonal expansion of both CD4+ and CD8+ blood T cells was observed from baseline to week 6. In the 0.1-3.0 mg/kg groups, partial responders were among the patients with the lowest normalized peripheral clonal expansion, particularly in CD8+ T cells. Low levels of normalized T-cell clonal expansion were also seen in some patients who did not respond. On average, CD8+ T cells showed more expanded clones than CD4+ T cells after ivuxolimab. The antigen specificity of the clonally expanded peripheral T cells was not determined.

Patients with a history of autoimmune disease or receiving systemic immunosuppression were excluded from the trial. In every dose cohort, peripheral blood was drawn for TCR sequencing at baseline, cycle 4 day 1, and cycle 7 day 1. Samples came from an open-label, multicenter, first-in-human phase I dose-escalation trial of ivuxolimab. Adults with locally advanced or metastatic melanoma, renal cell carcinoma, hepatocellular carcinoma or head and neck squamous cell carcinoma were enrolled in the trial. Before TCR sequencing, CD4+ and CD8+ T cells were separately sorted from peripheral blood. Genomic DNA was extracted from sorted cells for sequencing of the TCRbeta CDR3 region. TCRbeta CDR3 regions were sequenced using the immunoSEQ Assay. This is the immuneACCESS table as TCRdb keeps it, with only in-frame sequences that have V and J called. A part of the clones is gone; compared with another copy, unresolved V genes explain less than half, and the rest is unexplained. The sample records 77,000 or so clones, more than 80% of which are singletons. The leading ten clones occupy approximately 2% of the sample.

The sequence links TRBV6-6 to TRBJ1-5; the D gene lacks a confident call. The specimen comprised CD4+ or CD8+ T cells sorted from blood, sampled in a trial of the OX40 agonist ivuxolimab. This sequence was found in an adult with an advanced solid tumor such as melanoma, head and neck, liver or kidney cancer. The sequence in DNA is TGTGTCACCAGGACCAGCAATCAGCCCCAGCATTTT. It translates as CVTRTSNQPQHF.